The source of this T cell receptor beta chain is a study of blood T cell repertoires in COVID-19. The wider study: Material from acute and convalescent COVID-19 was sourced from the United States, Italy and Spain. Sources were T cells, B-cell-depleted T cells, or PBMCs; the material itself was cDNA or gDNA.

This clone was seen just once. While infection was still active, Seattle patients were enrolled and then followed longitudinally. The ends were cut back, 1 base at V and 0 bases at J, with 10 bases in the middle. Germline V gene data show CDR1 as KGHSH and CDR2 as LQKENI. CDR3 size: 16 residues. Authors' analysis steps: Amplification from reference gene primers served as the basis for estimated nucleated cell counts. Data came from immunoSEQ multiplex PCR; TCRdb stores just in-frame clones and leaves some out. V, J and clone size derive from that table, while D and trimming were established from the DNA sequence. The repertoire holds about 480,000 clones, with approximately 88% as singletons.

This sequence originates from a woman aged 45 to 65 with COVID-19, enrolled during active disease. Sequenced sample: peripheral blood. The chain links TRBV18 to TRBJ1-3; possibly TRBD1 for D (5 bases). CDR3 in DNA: TGTGCCAGCTCACCACGGCCGGGGGACTCTGGAAACACCATATATTTT. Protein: CASSPRPGDSGNTIYF.